What follows is one TCR beta chain and its context. The entry originates in a study of blood T cell repertoires in COVID-19. About the study: The cDNA or gDNA used as material had been derived from T cells, B-cell-depleted T cells, or PBMCs.

CDR1 SGHRS and CDR2 YFSETQ come from the germline V gene. Trimming at V came to 3 bases and at J to 4 bases, leaving 16 bases not matched to a gene. The CDR3 extends over 18 amino acids. Authors' data handling: Amplification of reference gene primers was used by the study to estimate nucleated cell counts. Profiling relied on immunoSEQ multiplex PCR, and the TCRdb table lists in-frame clones only, not all of them. The V and J calls and clone size are taken from that table; D and trimming were inferred from the DNA. The sample lists under 400,000 clones; around 87% were seen once. In terms of age and location, participants ranged from roughly 18 to 90 years and lived in 24 US areas.

Sequencing was done on a sample of PBMCs or T cells enriched from blood (not recorded which). The receptor's source is a man in his forties in a cohort exposed to, infected with or recovered from COVID-19 (not recorded which). The chain joins TRBV5-1 to TRBJ1-5; 7 bases map to TRBD1. The CDR3 DNA reads TGCGCCAGCAGCTCTGCCCGGGCTGGGGACAGACGAAATCAGCCCCAGCATTTT. Translated: CASSSARAGDRRNQPQHF.